A single sample gave rise to the 14 T cell receptor beta chains below, sequenced in a study of tumor-infiltrating lymphocytes in primary liver carcinoma. DNA and RNA were both co-extracted from about 19-30 mg of bulk tissue that had not been sorted. TCR beta cDNA was prepared out of 450 to 500 ng total RNA by means of a constant-region primer. Library construction for TCR beta comprised three nested multiplex PCR rounds performed with slightly modified ARM-PCR. The first two PCR rounds used TRBV1-TRBV30 forward primers with a C-beta reverse primer, about 10 cycles each. Each CDR3 protein gets one entry after TCRdb re-called the multiplex PCR reads with MiXCR. The table includes 100,000 to 150,000 distinct CDR3 sequences, 55% to 75% detected once. Sequencing was done on a sample of liver tumor tissue from sampling region 3. Subset of the sample: tumor region T3, left-lateral pole. The receptor set was obtained from a woman in her sixties or seventies with primary liver carcinoma and hepatitis B virus infection.

Note on this clonotype: At one end, the junction sequence differs from germline, possibly due to a read error. The chain combines TRBV11-1 with TRBJ2-3; the match to TRBD2 covers 7 bases. CDR1 is SGHAT, CDR2 FQDESV, per germline (reference sequence). CDR3 size: 14 residues. CDR3 amino acids: CAGSLRQRAGESHF. CDR3 nucleotide sequence: TGTGCCGGCAGTTTAAGGCAACGTGCGGGAGAGTCACACTTT.

The chain links TRBV6-5 to TRBJ2-7; tentatively, D is TRBD2 (5 bases). The length of the CDR3 is 15 residues. Trimming pared 1 base from V and 8 bases from J, leaving 18 bases between. CDR1 and CDR2 (germline): MNHEY, SVGAGI. The CDR3, as DNA: TGTGCCAGCAGTTACTACAAGGGAGTGGGTTACAAGCAGTACTTC. It codes for CASSYYKGVGYKQYF.

This clonotype has more than one count but fewer than ten. The chain carries TRBV7-8 and TRBJ2-7; 13 nucleotides line up with TRBD2. With V trimmed by 5 bases and J by 2 bases, 6 bases remained unmatched. The CDR3 has 16 amino acids. Germline CDR1 and CDR2: SGHVS and FQNEAQ. CDR3 bases: TGTGCCAGCAGCACTAGCGGGAGGGGGGGGACCTACGAGCAGTACTTC. It translates to CASSTSGRGGTYEQYF.

In regard to this clonotype: One end of the junction is discordant with germline, which a read error may explain. In DNA form, the CDR3 reads TGTGCCAGCAGTGATGAGACAGGATTGCATCAGCCACAGCATTTT. It is translated as CASSDETGLHQPQHF. The chain carries TRBV6-1 and TRBJ1-5; D may be TRBD1 (6 bases). This CDR3 spans 15 amino acids. CDR1 and CDR2 from the germline V gene are MNHNS and SASEGT.

This chain links TRBV18 with TRBJ2-1; either TRBD1 or TRBD2 may fit D (6 bases each). Germline V CDR1 and CDR2: KGHSH, LQKENI. The CDR3 has 15 residues. Trimming removed 1 base at V and 4 bases at J, with 11 bases between. CDR3 amino acids: CASSPLGGPYNEQFF. CDR3 bases: TGTGCCAGCTCACCACTGGGGGGCCCTTACAATGAGCAGTTCTTC.

This clonotype occurred a few times. The chain is built from TRBV7-9 and TRBJ2-7; the D gene is possibly TRBD1 (6 bases). Germline V gene data show CDR1 as SEHNR and CDR2 as FQNEAQ (reference sequence). V was pared by 5 bases and J by 6 bases, with 17 bases between. The CDR3 consists of 14 residues. Here the CDR3 reads CASSRGTIGGEQYF. CDR3 sequence (DNA): TGTGCCAGCAGCCGAGGGACAATAGGAGGCGAGCAGTACTTC.

In its sample, this clonotype was seen once. A much larger clone sits a single nucleotide away, making a read error possible. The chain employs TRBV5-1 and TRBJ1-2, with 10 bases matching TRBD1. The length of the CDR3 is 15 residues. The germline V gene has CDR1 SGHRS and CDR2 YFSETQ. V shed 6 bases, J shed 4 bases, and the junction held 9 bases outside the gene matches. The DNA of the CDR3 is TGCGCCAGCAACTCCTCCGGGACAGGGGCCTATGGCTACACCTTC. It codes for CASNSSGTGAYGYTF.

For this clonotype: At one boundary the junction diverges from the germline segment, which might be a read error. The chain has TRBV29-1 and TRBJ1-2, with D unresolved. Germline CDR1 is SQVTM and CDR2 is ANQGSEA. CDR3 length: 13 residues. CDR3 nucleotide sequence: TGCAGCGTTGAAAAGTACGGGCGCTATGGCTGCACCTTC. This gives the protein CSVEKYGRYGCTF.

This clonotype was seen more than once but under ten times. This clone may be a read error of a much larger clone one base away. The rearrangement links TRBV6-2 or TRBV6-3 to TRBJ2-5, with TRBD2 identical over 15 bases. The CDR3 contains 16 residues. Germline-derived CDR1 and CDR2 are MNHEY and SVGEGT. The CDR3 sequence is CASSYQGLAGGETQHF. The CDR3 DNA reads as TGTGCCAGCAGTTACCAGGGACTAGCGGGAGGAGAGACCCAGCACTTC.

The chain combines TRBV11-2 with TRBJ2-2, with a tentative D call TRBD2 (6 bases). Trimming cost V 4 bases and J 2 bases, with 14 bases left between them. Germline loops: CDR1 SGHAT, CDR2 FQNNGV. The CDR3 spans 16 residues. CDR3: CASSSSIGTNTGELFF. DNA for the CDR3: TGTGCCAGCAGCTCTTCTATCGGGACTAACACCGGGGAGCTGTTTTTT.

The rearrangement joins TRBV29-1 to TRBJ2-7; the D gene is possibly TRBD1 (6 bases). The CDR3 runs to 14 residues. Trimming pared 4 bases from V and 4 bases from J, leaving 17 bases between. Germline CDR1 is SQVTM and CDR2 is ANQGSEA. The CDR3: CSVARTAPTYEQYF. The CDR3 DNA reads TGCAGCGTTGCGCGGACAGCGCCAACATACGAGCAGTACTTC.

As to this clonotype: This CDR3 is missing its conserved last phenylalanine or tryptophan, likely due to a read error. No DNA is shown, since the ends of the CDR3 on it are uncertain; the CDR3 is the one TCRdb lists. The chain has TRBV11-2 and TRBJ2-7. From its first to its last residue, the CDR3 has 12 amino acids. Germline lookup yields CDR1 SGHAT and CDR2 FQNNGV. The chain's CDR3 is CDSSLVRYEQCL.

The chain joins TRBV5-4 to TRBJ2-7, with 7 bases that match TRBD2. Germline V gene data show CDR1 as SGHNT and CDR2 as YYREEE (reference sequence). The CDR3 covers 14 residues. Losses at the gene ends were 4 bases for V and 6 bases for J; bases not matched to a gene: 10. The CDR3 sequence: CASSGGSGNPEQYF. The CDR3 nucleotides read TGTGCCAGCAGCGGCGGGAGCGGGAACCCCGAGCAGTACTTC.

On this clonotype itself: The germline gene is not matched at one end of the junction; a read error may be the cause. This sequence joins TRBV29-1 and TRBJ2-5, with 8 bases identical to TRBD2. Germline V gives CDR1 SQVTM, CDR2 ANQGSEA. The CDR3 has 14 residues. As DNA, the CDR3 is TGCAGCGTTGACAAGCGGGAGTCCCAAGAGACCCACTACTTC. It codes for CSVDKRESQETHYF.